The 17 T cell receptor beta chains below come from one sample, sequenced in a study of OX40 agonist ivuxolimab in advanced cancers. Sequencing used immunoSEQ multiplex PCR; TCRdb keeps in-frame clones, though not all of them. Of 45,000 to 65,000 clones detected, 80% to 90% appear once; the ten largest clones hold 11%. The material sequenced was CD4+ or CD8+ T cells sorted from blood, taken in a trial of the OX40 agonist ivuxolimab. These receptors originate from an adult with an advanced solid tumor such as melanoma, head and neck, liver or kidney cancer.

This clone was seen a few times. The chain links TRBV28 to TRBJ1-5; no clear D gene. CDR1 and CDR2 (germline): MDHEN, SYDVKM. V gave up 8 bases and J gave up 3 bases, with 14 bases separating them. The CDR3 runs to 14 residues. CDR3 sequence reads: CASGIPNSNQPQHF. The CDR3 DNA follows: TGTGCCAGCGGGATCCCTAACTCCAATCAGCCCCAGCATTTT. The full variable domain, with the rest looked up from reference TRBV28 and TRBJ1-5, is DVKVTQSSRYLVKRTGEKVFLECVQDMDHENMFWYRQDPGLGLRLIYFSYDVKMKEKGDIPEGYSVSREKKERFSLILESASTNQTSMYLCASGIPNSNQPQHFGDGTRLSIL.

CDR3 sequence (DNA): TGTGCCAGCAGCTTAGGGGGGACGAGCAATCAGCCCCAGCATTTT. It encodes CASSLGGTSNQPQHF. The rearrangement joins TRBV7-2 to TRBJ1-5; maybe TRBD1 (5 bases). The CDR3 totals 15 residues. Germline V gene sequence: CDR1 SGHTA, CDR2 FQGNSA. Trimming removed 1 base at V and 1 base at J, with 8 bases between.

V is TRBV4-2 and J is TRBJ2-5, with D tentatively TRBD1 (5 bases). CDR3 length equals 15 residues. Germline V gives CDR1 LGHNA, CDR2 YNFKEQ. V gave up 4 bases and J gave up 5 bases, with 17 bases separating them. The CDR3: CASSPRAKGAETQYF. The CDR3 DNA is TGTGCCAGCAGCCCCAGGGCCAAAGGTGCTGAGACCCAGTACTTC.

The J gene is TRBJ2-3, the V gene TRBV5-1; D is unclear. CDR3 length: 15 amino acids. Germline V gene data show CDR1 as SGHRS and CDR2 as YFSETQ. Trimming took 0 bases from V and 2 from J, leaving 10 bases between them. Here the CDR3 DNA reads TGCGCCAGCAGCTTGGATGGGTCCCCCACAGATACGCAGTATTTT. Its protein is CASSLDGSPTDTQYF.

This chain connects TRBV19 to TRBJ2-3; 11 nucleotides match TRBD1. Germline V gene lookup returns CDR1 LNHDA and CDR2 SQIVND (reference sequence). V was clipped by 4 bases and J by 0 bases; unmatched bases: 9. This CDR3 comprises 18 residues. The CDR3 loop is CASSTRTGGSASTDTQYF. The CDR3 coding sequence is TGTGCCAGTAGTACCCGGACAGGGGGCAGCGCTAGCACAGATACGCAGTATTTT.

The chain employs TRBV27 and TRBJ1-2; D gene unclear. V shed 0 bases and J shed 4 bases, with 21 bases lying between them. CDR3 length: 18 residues. Germline values: CDR1 MNHEY, CDR2 SMNVEV (reference sequence). CDR3 nucleotide sequence: TGTGCCAGCAGTTTATCTAGTGGGTCCCCATTTAATACCTATGGCTACACCTTC. This codes for CASSLSSGSPFNTYGYTF.

The genes are TRBV6-1 and TRBJ1-5; D may be TRBD1 (5 bases). V was pared by 3 bases and J by 1 base, with 10 bases between. Germline V lookup: CDR1 MNHNS, CDR2 SASEGT. CDR3 length equals 15 residues. CDR3 nucleotides: TGTGCCAGCAGTGAGTTTTGGGGCAGCAATCAGCCCCAGCATTTT. This translates into CASSEFWGSNQPQHF.

The chain is built from TRBV6-5 and TRBJ1-3, with 9 bases that match TRBD1. V was clipped by 7 bases and J by 7 bases; unmatched bases: 8. The CDR3 contains 14 residues. Looked up from germline, CDR1 is MNHEY and CDR2 is SVGAGI. This chain's CDR3 is CASKGDRDLNTIYF. DNA for the CDR3: TGTGCCAGCAAGGGGGACAGGGATTTGAACACCATATATTTT.

The chain uses TRBV7-2 and TRBJ1-2; no clear D gene. CDR3 length: 14 residues. Trimming took 5 bases from V and 2 from J, leaving 12 bases between them. CDR1 is SGHTA, CDR2 FQGNSA, per germline. As DNA, the CDR3 is TGTGCCAGCAGCCCGAGAGCGATCAACTATGGCTACACCTTC. It encodes CASSPRAINYGYTF.

Of note for this clone: Additional DNA sequences in this sample encode the identical CDR3. The genes are TRBV5-8 and TRBJ2-5, with D unresolved. V lost 4 bases and J 6 bases, leaving 13 bases between the germline ends. The length of the CDR3 is 13 residues. From germline, CDR1 is SGHTS and CDR2 YDEGEE. The CDR3 is CASSLIAIQTQYF. For the CDR3, the DNA is TGTGCCAGCAGCCTGATAGCCATCCAGACCCAGTACTTC.

The rearrangement links TRBV7-6 to TRBJ2-7; unclear D gene. Germline V CDR1 and CDR2: SGHVS, FNYEAQ. The V gene lost 3 bases and the J gene lost 7 bases, with 19 bases spanning the gap. The CDR3 has 15 residues. The CDR3 DNA follows: TGTGCCAGCAGCTTTACCGGCACCTTAATGGGGGAGCAGTACTTC. Amino acid sequence: CASSFTGTLMGEQYF.

The rearrangement uses TRBV5-1 and TRBJ2-7, with 7 bases lining up with TRBD1. The CDR3 is made up of 15 amino acids. Unmatched junction bases numbered 9, after V lost 5 bases and J lost 1 base. Germline V gives CDR1 SGHRS, CDR2 YFSETQ. The DNA of the CDR3 is TGCGCCAGCAGTACTGGCCGGGACAGTTCCTACGAGCAGTACTTC. This sequence encodes CASSTGRDSSYEQYF.

This clone turned up a few times. This chain joins TRBV19 and TRBJ1-5; D is undetermined. Trimming shortened V by 3 bases and J by 2 bases, and 17 bases separated the two germline ends. The CDR3 extends over 17 amino acids. Germline values: CDR1 LNHDA, CDR2 SQIVND (reference sequence). The CDR3 sequence is CASSMDMAIGGNQPQHF. CDR3 in DNA: TGTGCCAGTAGTATGGATATGGCGATAGGAGGCAATCAGCCCCAGCATTTT. The full variable domain, rest sourced from reference TRBV19 and TRBJ1-5, is DGGITQSPKYLFRKEGQNVTLSCEQNLNHDAMYWYRQDPGQGLRLIYYSQIVNDFQKGDIAEGYSVSREKKESFPLTVTSAQKNPTAFYLCASSMDMAIGGNQPQHFGDGTRLSIL.

The chain has TRBV19 and TRBJ1-2; 9 nucleotides agree with TRBD1. This CDR3 is 22 amino acids long. Germline CDR1 and CDR2: LNHDA and SQIVND (reference sequence). Losses at the gene ends were 6 bases for V and 0 bases for J; bases not matched to a gene: 26. The CDR3 loop is CASRSMSGQGLAGGSANYGYTF. The CDR3 region has the DNA TGTGCCAGTAGATCCATGTCGGGACAGGGACTGGCTGGGGGGTCAGCTAACTATGGCTACACCTTC.

The table lists this clone with a few counts. The J gene is TRBJ1-6, the V gene TRBV30; 9 nucleotides match TRBD1. This CDR3 region has 13 residues. After removal of 3 bases from V and 11 bases from J, the junction contained 5 bases not matched to a gene. Germline loops: CDR1 GTSNPN, CDR2 SVGIG (reference sequence). The CDR3 loop is CAWRRDRVPPLHF. The CDR3 DNA follows: TGTGCCTGGAGAAGGGACAGGGTGCCACCCCTCCACTTT.

The chain employs TRBV19 and TRBJ1-4; D is undetermined. V lost 3 bases and J lost 0, with 8 bases in between. This CDR3 has 15 residues. Germline-derived CDR1 and CDR2 are LNHDA and SQIVND (reference sequence). The CDR3: CASSIDRTTNEKLFF. The CDR3 DNA is TGTGCCAGTAGTATTGACCGAACAACTAATGAAAAACTGTTTTTT.

In DNA form, the CDR3 reads TGTGCCAGCAGCGGATTAGCGGGAGAGGGCGGAGAGACCCAGTACTTC. This sequence encodes CASSGLAGEGGETQYF. The V call is TRBV9, the J call TRBJ2-5, with 9 bases that match TRBD2. V shed 3 bases, J shed 4 bases, and the junction held 10 bases outside the gene matches. The CDR3 length is 16 residues. CDR1 SGDLS and CDR2 YYNGEE come from the germline V gene.